The present TCR beta chain was sequenced within a study of blood T cell repertoires in COVID-19. About the research overall: PBMCs, B-cell-depleted T cells, or T cells provided the cDNA or gDNA that made up the material.

Researchers sorted participants into cohorts using their self-reported clinical history. Libraries were prepared by immunoSEQ multiplex PCR; TCRdb keeps only in-frame clonotypes and omits some of them. The table records 200,000 to 250,000 clones, about nine tenths of them present only once. This CDR3 region has 16 residues. Germline trimming cut 4 bases from V and 0 bases from J; bases unmatched to any gene: 9. Per germline, CDR1 SGHKS and CDR2 YYEKEE (reference sequence). What was sequenced was PBMCs or T cells enriched from blood (not recorded which). The receptor was isolated from a woman between 50 and 59 years old in a cohort exposed to, infected with or recovered from COVID-19 (not recorded which). The V gene is TRBV5-5, the J gene TRBJ1-1; TRBD1 matches 7 bases. The CDR3 protein is CASSPWQGVVNTEAFF. Written as DNA, the CDR3 is TGTGCCAGCAGCCCCTGGCAGGGGGTGGTGAACACTGAAGCTTTCTTT. The variable domain in full, completed from reference TRBV5-5 and TRBJ1-1, reads DAGVTQSPTHLIKTRGQQVTLRCSPISGHKSVSWYQQVLGQGPQFIFQYYEKEERGRGNFPDRFSARQFPNYSSELNVNALLLGDSALYLCASSPWQGVVNTEAFFGQGTRLTVV.